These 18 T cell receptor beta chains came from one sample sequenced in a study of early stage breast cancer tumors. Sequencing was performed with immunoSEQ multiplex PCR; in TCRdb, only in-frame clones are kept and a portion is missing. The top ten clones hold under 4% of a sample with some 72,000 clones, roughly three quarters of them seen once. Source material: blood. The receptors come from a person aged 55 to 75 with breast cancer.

The CDR3 is CASRRTGGSTEAFF. DNA of the CDR3: TGTGCCAGCAGGAGGACAGGAGGGAGCACTGAAGCTTTCTTT. V usage is TRBV7-9 and J usage is TRBJ1-1, with TRBD1 identical over 7 bases. The germline gives CDR1 SEHNR, CDR2 FQNEAQ (reference sequence). V trimming: 6 bases; J trimming: 4 bases; junction bases outside the gene matches: 8. The CDR3 contains 14 residues. Looking up the rest from reference TRBV7-9 and TRBJ1-1 gives the full variable domain: DTGVSQNPRHKITKRGQNVTFRCDPISEHNRLYWYRQTLGQGPEFLTYFQNEAQLEKSRLLSDRFSAERPKGSFSTLEIQRTEQGDSAMYLCASRRTGGSTEAFFGQGTRLTVV.

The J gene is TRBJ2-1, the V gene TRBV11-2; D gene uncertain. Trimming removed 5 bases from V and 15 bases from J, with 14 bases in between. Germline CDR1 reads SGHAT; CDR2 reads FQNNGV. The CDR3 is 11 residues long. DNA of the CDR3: TGTGCCAGCAGCAGTGACATGGTGCCGTTCTTC. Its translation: CASSSDMVPFF.

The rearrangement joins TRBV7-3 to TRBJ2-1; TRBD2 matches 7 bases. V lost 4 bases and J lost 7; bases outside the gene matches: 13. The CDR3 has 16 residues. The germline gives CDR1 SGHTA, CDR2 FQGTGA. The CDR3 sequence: CASSSGGASGQNEQFF. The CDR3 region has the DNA TGTGCCAGCAGCTCCGGCGGGGCTAGCGGCCAAAATGAGCAGTTCTTC.

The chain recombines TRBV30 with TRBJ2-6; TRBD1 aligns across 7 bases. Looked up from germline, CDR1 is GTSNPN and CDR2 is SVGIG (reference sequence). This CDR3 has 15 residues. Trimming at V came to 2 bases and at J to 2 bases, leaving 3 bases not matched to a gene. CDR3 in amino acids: CAWSTDRAGANVLTF. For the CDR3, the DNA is TGTGCCTGGAGTACCGACAGGGCTGGGGCCAACGTCCTGACTTTC. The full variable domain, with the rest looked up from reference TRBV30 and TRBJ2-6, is SQTIHQWPATLVQPVGSPLSLECTVEGTSNPNLYWYRQAAGRGLQLLFYSVGIGQISSEVPQNLSASRPQDRQFILSSKKLLLSDSGFYLCAWSTDRAGANVLTFGAGSRLTVL.

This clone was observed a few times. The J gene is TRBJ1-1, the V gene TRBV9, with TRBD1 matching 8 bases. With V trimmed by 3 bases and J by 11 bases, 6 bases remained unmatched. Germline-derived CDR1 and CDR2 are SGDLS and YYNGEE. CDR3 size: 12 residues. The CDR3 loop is CASSGQTGAAFF. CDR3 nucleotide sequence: TGTGCCAGCAGCGGCCAGACAGGGGCGGCTTTCTTT.

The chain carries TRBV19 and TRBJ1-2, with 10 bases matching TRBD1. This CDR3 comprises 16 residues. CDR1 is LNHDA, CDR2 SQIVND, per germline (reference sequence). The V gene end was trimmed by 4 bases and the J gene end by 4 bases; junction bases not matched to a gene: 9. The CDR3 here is CASSRDRGPGGYGYTF. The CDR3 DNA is TGTGCCAGTAGTAGGGACAGGGGCCCGGGCGGCTATGGCTACACCTTC.

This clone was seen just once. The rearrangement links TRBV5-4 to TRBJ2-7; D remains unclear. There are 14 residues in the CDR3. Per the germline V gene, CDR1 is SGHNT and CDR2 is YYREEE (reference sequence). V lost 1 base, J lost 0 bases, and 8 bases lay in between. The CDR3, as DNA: TGTGCCAGCAGCTTGAAGGGTGGCTCCTACGAGCAGTACTTC. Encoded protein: CASSLKGGSYEQYF.

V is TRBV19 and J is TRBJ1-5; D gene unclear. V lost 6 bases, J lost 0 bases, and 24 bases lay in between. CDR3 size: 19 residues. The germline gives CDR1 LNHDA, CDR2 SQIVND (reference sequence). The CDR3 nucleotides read TGTGCCAGTAGGGTCCCGACATCGGCTATTCCTAGTAGCAATCAGCCCCAGCATTTT. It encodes CASRVPTSAIPSSNQPQHF.

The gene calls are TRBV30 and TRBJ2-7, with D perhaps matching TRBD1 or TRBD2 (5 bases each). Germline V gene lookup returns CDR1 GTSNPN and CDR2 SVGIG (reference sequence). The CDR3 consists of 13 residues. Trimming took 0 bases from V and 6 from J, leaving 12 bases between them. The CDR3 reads CAWSVFGDGEQYF. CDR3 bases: TGTGCCTGGAGTGTATTTGGGGACGGCGAGCAGTACTTC.

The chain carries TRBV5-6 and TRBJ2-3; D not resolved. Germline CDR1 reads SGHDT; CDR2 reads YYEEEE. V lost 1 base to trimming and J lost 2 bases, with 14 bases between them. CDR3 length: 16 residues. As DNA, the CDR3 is TGTGCCAGCAGCTTGAGATCCCGGTTATACACAGATACGCAGTATTTT. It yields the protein CASSLRSRLYTDTQYF.

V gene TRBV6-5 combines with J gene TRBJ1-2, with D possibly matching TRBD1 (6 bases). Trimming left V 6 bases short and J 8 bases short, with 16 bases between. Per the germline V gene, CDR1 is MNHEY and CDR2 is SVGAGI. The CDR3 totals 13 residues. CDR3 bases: TGTGCCAGCAGCTCCAATGGGGGCCGAGGCTACACCTTC. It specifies CASSSNGGRGYTF.

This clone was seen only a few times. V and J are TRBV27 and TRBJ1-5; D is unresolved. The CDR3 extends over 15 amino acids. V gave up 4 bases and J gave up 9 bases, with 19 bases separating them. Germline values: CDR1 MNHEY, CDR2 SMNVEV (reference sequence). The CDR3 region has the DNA TGTGCCAGCAGTTCCCTGGACCGCTATGGCGGGCCCCAGCATTTT. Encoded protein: CASSSLDRYGGPQHF.

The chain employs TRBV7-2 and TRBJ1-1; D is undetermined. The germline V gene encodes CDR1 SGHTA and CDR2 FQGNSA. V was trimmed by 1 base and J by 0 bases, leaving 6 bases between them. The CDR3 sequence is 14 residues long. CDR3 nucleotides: TGTGCCAGCAGCTTAGGGGGAATGAACACTGAAGCTTTCTTT. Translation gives CASSLGGMNTEAFF. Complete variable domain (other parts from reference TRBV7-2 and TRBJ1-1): GAGVSQSPSNKVTEKGKDVELRCDPISGHTALYWYRQSLGQGLEFLIYFQGNSAPDKSGLPSDRFSAERTGGSVSTLTIQRTQQEDSAVYLCASSLGGMNTEAFFGQGTRLTVV.

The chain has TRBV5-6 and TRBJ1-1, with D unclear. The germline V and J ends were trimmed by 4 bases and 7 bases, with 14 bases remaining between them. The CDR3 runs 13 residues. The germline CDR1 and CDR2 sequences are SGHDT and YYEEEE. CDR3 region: CASSPTVNLEAFF. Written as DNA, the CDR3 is TGTGCCAGCAGCCCAACAGTGAACCTTGAAGCTTTCTTT.

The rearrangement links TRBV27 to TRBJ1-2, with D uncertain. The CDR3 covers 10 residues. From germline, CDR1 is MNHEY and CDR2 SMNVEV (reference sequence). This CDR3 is CAFQNYGYTF. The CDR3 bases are TGTGCTTTCCAGAACTATGGCTACACCTTC.

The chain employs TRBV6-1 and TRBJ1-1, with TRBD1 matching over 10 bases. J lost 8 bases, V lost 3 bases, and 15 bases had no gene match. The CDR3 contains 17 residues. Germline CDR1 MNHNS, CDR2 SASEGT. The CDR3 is CASSDRDRGGFDGEAFF. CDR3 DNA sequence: TGTGCCAGCAGTGATCGGGACAGGGGAGGTTTTGACGGGGAAGCTTTCTTT.

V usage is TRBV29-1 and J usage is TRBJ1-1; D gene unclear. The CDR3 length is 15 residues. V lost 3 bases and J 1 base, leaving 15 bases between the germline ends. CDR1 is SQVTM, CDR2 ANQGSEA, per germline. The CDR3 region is CSVDREGFANTEAFF. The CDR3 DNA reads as TGCAGCGTTGATCGGGAAGGGTTTGCGAACACTGAAGCTTTCTTT.

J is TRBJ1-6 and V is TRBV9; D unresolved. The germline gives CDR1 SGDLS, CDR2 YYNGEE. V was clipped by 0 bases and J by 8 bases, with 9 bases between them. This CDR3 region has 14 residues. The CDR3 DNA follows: TGTGCCAGCAGCGTAGCTGGGGTGGATTCACCCCTCCACTTT. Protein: CASSVAGVDSPLHF.